This TCR beta chain was recovered during a study of graft-versus-host responses after intestinal transplantation. Processing released intraepithelial and lamina propria lymphocytes from the graft tissue. Sequenced by immunoSEQ multiplex PCR; TCRdb stores in-frame clones only, minus some. The repertoire includes approximately 60,000 clones, 89% of them detected once, and less than 2% sits in the top ten. The length of the CDR3 is 13 residues. Germline V gene sequence: CDR1 SGHNT, CDR2 YENEEA. V gave up 0 bases and J gave up 5 bases, with 4 bases separating them. The starting material was ileum tissue, obtained around 350 days after transplant. The chain links TRBV11-3 to TRBJ2-2; D gene ambiguous. This TCR came from a human patient who received an intestinal transplant, so some T cells may come from the graft donor. CDR3 nucleotide sequence: TGTGCCAGCAGCTTAGATTGGACCGGGGAGCTGTTTTTT. Its translation: CASSLDWTGELFF. Variable domain in full (rest from reference TRBV11-3 and TRBJ2-2): EAGVVQSPRYKIIEKKQPVAFWCNPISGHNTLYWYLQNLGQGPELLIRYENEEAVDDSQLPKDRFSAERLKGVDSTLKIQPAELGDSAVYLCASSLDWTGELFFGEGSRLTVL.